The entry below gives a single T cell receptor (beta chain) sequence along with its context. These data come from a study of T cell responses to AZD1222 COVID-19 vaccine. Clones were sequenced by immunoSEQ multiplex PCR, and TCRdb holds only the in-frame ones, with some missing. The data contain 110,000 to 150,000 clones, about 90% of them singletons. The V and J ends lost 4 bases and 6 bases respectively, with 16 bases between them. Germline loops: CDR1 WSHSY, CDR2 SAAADI. The CDR3 runs to 16 residues. The clonotype was recovered from an adult who received the AZD1222 COVID-19 vaccine. The J gene is TRBJ1-6, the V gene TRBV10-2, with a weak D call TRBD1 (6 bases). Sequenced here: peripheral blood, sampled 28 days after the second AZD1222 dose. CDR3 loop: CASSAWRGRGNSPLHF. The CDR3 DNA is TGCGCCAGCAGTGCCTGGAGGGGCAGGGGTAATTCACCCCTCCACTTT.